This T cell receptor beta chain was retrieved from a study of cytomegalovirus exposure and HLA in healthy donors. The J segment lost 0 bases and the V segment lost 3 bases, leaving 3 bases of the junction unmatched. This CDR3 has 16 amino acids. Per the germline V gene, CDR1 is KGHSH and CDR2 is LQKENI. Amplification used 60 Vbeta primers and 13 Jbeta primers. Only in-frame clones appear in the TCRdb table, and some are missing; sequencing was by immunoSEQ multiplex PCR. Of approximately 220,000 clones listed, over 60% are singletons. This receptor was identified in a man aged 40-49 years in good health and CMV-seronegative. This chain links TRBV18 with TRBJ2-2; 8 bases are a match to TRBD1. Sequencing used PBMCs. The CDR3, as DNA: TGTGCCAGCTCACCTCAGGGGGCACCGAACACCGGGGAGCTGTTTTTT. Translating it yields CASSPQGAPNTGELFF.